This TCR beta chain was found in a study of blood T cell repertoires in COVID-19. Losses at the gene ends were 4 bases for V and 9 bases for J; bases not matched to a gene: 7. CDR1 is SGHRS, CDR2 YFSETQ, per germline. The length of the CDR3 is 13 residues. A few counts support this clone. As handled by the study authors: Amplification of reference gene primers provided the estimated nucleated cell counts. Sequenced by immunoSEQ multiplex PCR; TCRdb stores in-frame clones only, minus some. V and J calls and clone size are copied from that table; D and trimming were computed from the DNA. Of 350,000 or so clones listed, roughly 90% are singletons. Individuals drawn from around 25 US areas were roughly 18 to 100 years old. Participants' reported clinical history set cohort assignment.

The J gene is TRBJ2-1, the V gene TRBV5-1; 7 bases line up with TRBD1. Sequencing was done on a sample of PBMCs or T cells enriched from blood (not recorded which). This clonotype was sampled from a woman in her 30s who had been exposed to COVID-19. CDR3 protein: CASSPDRSPEQFF. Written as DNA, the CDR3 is TGCGCCAGCAGCCCGGACAGGTCGCCTGAGCAGTTCTTC.